The present T cell receptor (beta chain) was sequenced within a study of blood T cell repertoires in COVID-19. Across the study: In each case, the material was cDNA or gDNA derived from T cells, B-cell-depleted T cells, or PBMCs.

Sequenced by immunoSEQ multiplex PCR; TCRdb stores in-frame clones only, minus some. The sample has over 200,000 clones, about 85% seen once. The CDR3 length is 11 residues. V lost 5 bases, J lost 8 bases, and 9 bases lay in between. This clone appeared once. The rearrangement links TRBV12-3 or TRBV12-4 to TRBJ1-2; a weak D match, TRBD1 (6 bases). Sequences were obtained from peripheral blood. The TCR comes from a man aged 55 to 70 who had recovered from COVID-19. This CDR3 reads CASSVGQGYTF. The CDR3, as DNA: TGTGCCAGCAGTGTCGGACAGGGCTACACCTTC.